A single T cell receptor (beta chain) is shown here with its context. Its antigen is not yet known. No qualities accompany the bases; no much larger clone lies one base away. V lost 7 bases and J lost 0 bases; the stretch between them is 13 bases long. The CDR3 contains 15 residues, cysteine and phenylalanine counted. Only the CDR3 DNA is retained, 45 bases long and in frame from the first base. CDR1 and CDR2 are drawn from the germline V gene: MNHEY, SVGAGI. These data come from a study of blood T cells in healthy people across ages (dated by TCRdb to about 2015). In terms of the full investigation: In model experiments, roughly one uniquely barcoded TCR beta cDNA molecule per two T cells was captured by template switching. Four age groups were formed from the donors: young (average roughly 16 years), middle-aged (approximately 42), aged (roughly 58) and long-lived (approximately 78). To avoid experimental bias, donors of different ages were distributed randomly across sequencing lanes. For two donors (one aged 18 to 30 and one aged 80 or older), the study analyzed two additional independent replicas of 1 million unique cDNA reads from the same blood draw. Age-related changes in TCR beta repertoire diversity were measured in the study by deep sequencing normalized with unique cDNA molecular identifiers.

The library was generated by 5' RACE. Reads for this sample came from an Illumina HiSeq 2500. The second PCR ran for roughly 6 to 11 cycles and used a J-beta primer mix along with a sample-barcoded 5' primer. A template-switch 5' adaptor carrying 12 random nucleotides introduced a unique molecular identifier onto each TCR beta cDNA molecule. At least 3 million CDR3-containing paired-end reads were obtained from each sample. First-strand cDNA was synthesized from all RNA with the Mint cDNA synthesis kit, primed by a TRBC-specific oligonucleotide. Following uracil-DNA glycosylase treatment, all cDNA underwent a first 18-cycle PCR with the universal primers M1SS and BC2_uni_R. As for how the authors treated the data: For normalization, 1 million high-quality reads, each with a distinct molecular identifier, were randomly selected from each sample. Reads with shared molecular identifiers were discarded instead of being binned into consensus sequences. MiTCR, set to a Q25 quality threshold and the strictest error-elimination algorithm, was used for CDR3 identification, clonotype clustering and error correction. A nonparametric unseen species model with Euler transformation was used to estimate lower-bound total TCR beta diversity. Clones were called with MiXCR by TCRdb after fastp trimmed the public reads at Q25, and only in-frame beta chains were retained. Under each unique CDR3 protein, matching rows form one entry showing the most common genes and DNA. The V and J calls and clone size are TCRdb's, not the authors'. In this sample the table shows about 1,500,000 distinct CDR3 sequences, 35% to 45% of which occur a single time. The biggest ten clones account for 7.9% of the sample.

The roughly 39 donors, aged about 6 to 95 years, were systemically healthy Caucasian individuals from Russia. Each donor gave roughly 9.5 milliliters of peripheral blood, collected into EDTA-treated Vacutainer tubes. Ficoll-Paque density-gradient centrifugation was used to isolate PBMCs, with at least 6.5 million obtained per sample. Total RNA was extracted from PBMCs with Trizol reagent, with at least 6 micrograms obtained per sample. The percentages of naive CD45RAhigh/CD27high T cells were determined by flow cytometry on a PBMC aliquot from every donor. Broader findings and caveats from the paper: The long-lived group showed more naive CD4+ T cells, fewer expanded clones and increased TCR diversity than the aged group, suggesting age selection. The percentage of naive T cells measured by flow cytometry correlated strongly with observed TCR beta diversity. Because profiling used bulk unsorted PBMCs, naive and antigen-experienced compartments could not be compared conclusively. Total diversity estimates from one million sequenced T cells were considered lower bounds and underestimates. As age increased, observed TCR beta diversity per million T cells dropped in a roughly linear way, and a significant reduction was already evident by age approximately 40. Because the CMV infection status of the donors was unknown, age-related changes in expanded clonotypes may potentially have been confounded.

This sequence originates from a woman between 18 and 29 years old in good health. Sequencing used blood. Rearrangement joined TRBV6-5 to TRBJ1-5; there is no confident call for the D gene. At the DNA level, the sequence is TGTGCCAGCAAGCCCGAAGTACGTAGCAATCAGCCCCAGCATTTT. Its amino acids are CASKPEVRSNQPQHF.